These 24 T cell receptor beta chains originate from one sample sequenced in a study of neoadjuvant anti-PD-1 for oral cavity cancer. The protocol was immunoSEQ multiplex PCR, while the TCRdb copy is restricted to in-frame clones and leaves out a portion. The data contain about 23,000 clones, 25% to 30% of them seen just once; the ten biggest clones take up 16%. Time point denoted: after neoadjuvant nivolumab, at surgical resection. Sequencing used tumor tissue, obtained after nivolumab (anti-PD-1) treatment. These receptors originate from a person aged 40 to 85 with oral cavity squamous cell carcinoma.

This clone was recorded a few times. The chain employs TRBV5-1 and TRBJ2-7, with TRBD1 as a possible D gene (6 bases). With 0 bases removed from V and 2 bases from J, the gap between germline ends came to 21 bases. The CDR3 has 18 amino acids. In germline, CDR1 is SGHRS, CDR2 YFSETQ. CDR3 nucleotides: TGCGCCAGCAGCTTGGGCTACCGATCCGGGACAACCACCTACGAGCAGTACTTC. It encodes CASSLGYRSGTTTYEQYF. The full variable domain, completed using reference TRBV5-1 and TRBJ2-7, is KAGVTQTPRYLIKTRGQQVTLSCSPISGHRSVSWYQQTPGQGLQFLFEYFSETQRNKGNFPGRFSGRQFSNSRSEMNVSTLELGDSALYLCASSLGYRSGTTTYEQYFGPGTRLTVT.

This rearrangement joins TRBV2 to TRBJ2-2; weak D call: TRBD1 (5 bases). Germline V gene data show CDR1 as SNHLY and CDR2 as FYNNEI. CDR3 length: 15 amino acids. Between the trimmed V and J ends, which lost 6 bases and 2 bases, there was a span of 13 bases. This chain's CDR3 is CASSPDRRNTGELFF. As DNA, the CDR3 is TGTGCCAGCAGCCCCGACAGAAGAAACACCGGGGAGCTGTTTTTT.

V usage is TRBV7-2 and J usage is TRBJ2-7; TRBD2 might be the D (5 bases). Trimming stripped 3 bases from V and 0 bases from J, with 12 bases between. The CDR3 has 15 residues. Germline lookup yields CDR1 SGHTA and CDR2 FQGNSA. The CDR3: CASSFGMISSYEQYF. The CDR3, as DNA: TGTGCCAGCAGCTTCGGGATGATCAGCTCCTACGAGCAGTACTTC.

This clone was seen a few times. The CDR3: CASSIAESSYNSPLHF. For the CDR3, the DNA is TGTGCCAGTAGTATAGCGGAGAGCTCCTATAATTCACCCCTCCACTTT. J is TRBJ1-6 and V is TRBV19; D remains unclear. The CDR3 is made up of 16 amino acids. The V end was cut by 1 base, the J end by 0 bases, with 7 bases between. Germline-derived CDR1 and CDR2 are LNHDA and SQIVND (reference sequence).

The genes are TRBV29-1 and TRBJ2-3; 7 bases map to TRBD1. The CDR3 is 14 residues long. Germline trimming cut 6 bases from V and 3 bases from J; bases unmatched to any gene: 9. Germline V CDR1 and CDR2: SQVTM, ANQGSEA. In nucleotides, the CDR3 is TGCAGCGTCCGGAGAGGGGGCTGGACAGATACGCAGTATTTT. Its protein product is CSVRRGGWTDTQYF.

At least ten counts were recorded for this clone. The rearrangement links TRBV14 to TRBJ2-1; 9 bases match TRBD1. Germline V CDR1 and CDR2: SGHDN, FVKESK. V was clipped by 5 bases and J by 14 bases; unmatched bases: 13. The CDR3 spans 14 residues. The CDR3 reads CASSEGVRQGDEFF. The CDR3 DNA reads TGTGCCAGCAGCGAAGGGGTCCGACAGGGGGACGAGTTCTTC.

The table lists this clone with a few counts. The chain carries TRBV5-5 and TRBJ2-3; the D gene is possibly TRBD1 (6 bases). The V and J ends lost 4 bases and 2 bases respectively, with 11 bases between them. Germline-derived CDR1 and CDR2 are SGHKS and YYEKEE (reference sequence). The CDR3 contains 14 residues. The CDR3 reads CASSRDITTDTQYF. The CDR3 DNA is TGTGCCAGCAGCAGGGACATAACCACAGATACGCAGTATTTT.

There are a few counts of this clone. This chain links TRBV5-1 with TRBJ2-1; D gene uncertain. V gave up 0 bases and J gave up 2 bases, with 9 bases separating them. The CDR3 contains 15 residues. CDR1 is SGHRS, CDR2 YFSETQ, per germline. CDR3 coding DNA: TGCGCCAGCAGCTTGGATTTCGGAGCCTACAATGAGCAGTTCTTC. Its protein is CASSLDFGAYNEQFF.

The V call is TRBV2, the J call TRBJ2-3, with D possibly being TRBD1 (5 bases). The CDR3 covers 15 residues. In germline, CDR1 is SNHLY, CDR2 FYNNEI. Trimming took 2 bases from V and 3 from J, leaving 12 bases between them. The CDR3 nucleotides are TGTGCCAGCAGTGAAAGGGTCAGGGATACAGATACGCAGTATTTT. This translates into CASSERVRDTDTQYF.

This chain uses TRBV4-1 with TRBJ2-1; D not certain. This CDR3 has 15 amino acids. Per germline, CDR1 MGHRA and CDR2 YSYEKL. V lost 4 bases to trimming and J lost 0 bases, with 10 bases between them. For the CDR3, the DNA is TGCGCCAGCAGCCTCAGGACCAACTCCTACAATGAGCAGTTCTTC. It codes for CASSLRTNSYNEQFF.

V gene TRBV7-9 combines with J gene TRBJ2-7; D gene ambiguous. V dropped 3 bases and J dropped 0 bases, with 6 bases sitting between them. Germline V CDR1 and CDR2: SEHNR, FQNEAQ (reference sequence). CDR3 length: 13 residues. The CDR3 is CASSLRGSYEQYF. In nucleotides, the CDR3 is TGTGCCAGCAGCTTGCGCGGCTCCTACGAGCAGTACTTC.

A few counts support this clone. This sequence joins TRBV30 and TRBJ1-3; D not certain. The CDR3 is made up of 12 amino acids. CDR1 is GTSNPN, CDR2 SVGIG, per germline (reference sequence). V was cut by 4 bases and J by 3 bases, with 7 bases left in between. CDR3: CAWKKVGNTIYF. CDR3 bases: TGTGCCTGGAAAAAGGTTGGAAACACCATATATTTT.

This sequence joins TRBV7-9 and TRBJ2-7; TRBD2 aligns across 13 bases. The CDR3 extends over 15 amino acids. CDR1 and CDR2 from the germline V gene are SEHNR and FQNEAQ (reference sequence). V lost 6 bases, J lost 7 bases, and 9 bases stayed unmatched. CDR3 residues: CASREPGLAGMEQYF. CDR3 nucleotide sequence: TGTGCCAGCAGGGAGCCGGGACTAGCGGGGATGGAGCAGTACTTC.

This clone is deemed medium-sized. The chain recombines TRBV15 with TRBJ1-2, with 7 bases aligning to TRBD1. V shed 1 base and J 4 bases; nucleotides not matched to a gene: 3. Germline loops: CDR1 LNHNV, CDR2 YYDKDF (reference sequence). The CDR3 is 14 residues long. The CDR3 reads CATSRATGAYGYTF. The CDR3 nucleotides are TGTGCCACCAGCAGAGCCACAGGGGCCTATGGCTACACCTTC.

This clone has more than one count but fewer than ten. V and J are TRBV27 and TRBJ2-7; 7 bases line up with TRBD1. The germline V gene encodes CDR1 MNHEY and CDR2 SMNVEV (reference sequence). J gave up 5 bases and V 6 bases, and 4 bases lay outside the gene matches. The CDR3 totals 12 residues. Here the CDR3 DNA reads TGTGCCAGCAGAGACAGGGACCACGAGCAGTACTTC. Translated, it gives CASRDRDHEQYF.

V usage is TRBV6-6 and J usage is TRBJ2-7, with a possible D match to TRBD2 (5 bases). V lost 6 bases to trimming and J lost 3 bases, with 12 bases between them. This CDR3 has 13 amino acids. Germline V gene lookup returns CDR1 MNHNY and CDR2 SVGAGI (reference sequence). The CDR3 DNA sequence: TGTGCCAGCAGACTAGACCCGAACTACGAGCAGTACTTC. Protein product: CASRLDPNYEQYF.

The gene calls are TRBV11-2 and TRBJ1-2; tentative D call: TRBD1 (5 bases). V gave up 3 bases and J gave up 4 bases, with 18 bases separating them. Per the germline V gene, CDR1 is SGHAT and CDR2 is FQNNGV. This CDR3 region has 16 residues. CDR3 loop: CASSFLGARGSYGYTF. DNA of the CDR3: TGTGCCAGCAGCTTCCTCGGGGCCCGAGGGAGCTATGGCTACACCTTC.

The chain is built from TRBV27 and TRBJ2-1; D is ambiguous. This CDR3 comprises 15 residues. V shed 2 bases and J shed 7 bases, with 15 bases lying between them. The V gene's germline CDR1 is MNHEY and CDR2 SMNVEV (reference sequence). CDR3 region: CASSLIPPDGNEQFF. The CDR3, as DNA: TGTGCCAGCAGTTTAATTCCCCCCGACGGGAATGAGCAGTTCTTC.

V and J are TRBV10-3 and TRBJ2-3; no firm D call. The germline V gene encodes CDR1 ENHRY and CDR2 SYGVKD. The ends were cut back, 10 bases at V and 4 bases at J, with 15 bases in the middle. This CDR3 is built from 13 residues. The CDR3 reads CATGTVGADTQYF. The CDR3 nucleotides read TGTGCCACAGGAACCGTAGGAGCAGATACGCAGTATTTT.

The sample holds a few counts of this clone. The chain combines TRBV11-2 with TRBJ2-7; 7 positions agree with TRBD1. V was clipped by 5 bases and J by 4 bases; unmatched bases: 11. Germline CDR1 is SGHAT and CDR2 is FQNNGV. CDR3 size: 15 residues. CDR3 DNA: TGTGCCAGCAGCGGGGCGGACAGGCGTTCGTACGAGCAGTACTTC. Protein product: CASSGADRRSYEQYF.

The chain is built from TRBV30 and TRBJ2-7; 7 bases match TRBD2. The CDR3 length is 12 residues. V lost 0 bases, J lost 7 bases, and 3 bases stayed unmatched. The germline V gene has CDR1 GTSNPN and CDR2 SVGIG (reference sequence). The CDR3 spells CAWSVLAGEQYF. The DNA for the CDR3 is TGTGCCTGGAGTGTATTAGCGGGTGAGCAGTACTTC.

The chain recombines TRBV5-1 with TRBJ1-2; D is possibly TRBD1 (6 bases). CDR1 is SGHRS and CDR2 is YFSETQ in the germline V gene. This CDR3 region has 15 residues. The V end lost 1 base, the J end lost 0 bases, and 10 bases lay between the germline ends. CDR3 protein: CASSLMGHPNYGYTF. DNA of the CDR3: TGCGCCAGCAGCTTGATGGGACACCCTAACTATGGCTACACCTTC.

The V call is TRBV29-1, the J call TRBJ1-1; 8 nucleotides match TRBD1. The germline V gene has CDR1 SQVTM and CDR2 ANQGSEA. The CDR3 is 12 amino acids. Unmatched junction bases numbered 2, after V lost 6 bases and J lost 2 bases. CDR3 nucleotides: TGCAGCGTAGGGACAGGAAACACTGAAGCTTTCTTT. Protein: CSVGTGNTEAFF.

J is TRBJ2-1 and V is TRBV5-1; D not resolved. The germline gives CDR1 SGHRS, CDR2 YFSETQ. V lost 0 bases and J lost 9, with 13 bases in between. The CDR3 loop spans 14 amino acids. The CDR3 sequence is CASSLGYWVGEQFF. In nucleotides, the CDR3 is TGCGCCAGCAGCTTGGGATACTGGGTGGGTGAGCAGTTCTTC. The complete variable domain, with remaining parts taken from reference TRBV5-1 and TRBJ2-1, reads KAGVTQTPRYLIKTRGQQVTLSCSPISGHRSVSWYQQTPGQGLQFLFEYFSETQRNKGNFPGRFSGRQFSNSRSEMNVSTLELGDSALYLCASSLGYWVGEQFFGPGTRLTVL.